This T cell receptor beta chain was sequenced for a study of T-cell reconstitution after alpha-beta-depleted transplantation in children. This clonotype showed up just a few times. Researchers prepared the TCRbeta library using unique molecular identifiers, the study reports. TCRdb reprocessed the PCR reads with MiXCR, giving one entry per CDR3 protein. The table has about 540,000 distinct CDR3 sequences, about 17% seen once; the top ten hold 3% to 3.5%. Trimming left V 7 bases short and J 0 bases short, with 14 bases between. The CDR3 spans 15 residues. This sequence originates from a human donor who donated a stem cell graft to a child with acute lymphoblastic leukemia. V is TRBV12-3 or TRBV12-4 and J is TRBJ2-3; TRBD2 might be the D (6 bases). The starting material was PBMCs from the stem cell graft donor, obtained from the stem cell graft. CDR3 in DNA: TGTGCCAGCAACCGACTAGTCCCTAGCACAGATACGCAGTATTTT. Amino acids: CASNRLVPSTDTQYF.